A selection of T cell receptor beta chains follows, all from one sample in a study of T cell repertoires in MIS-A myocarditis. Repertoires were generated with immunoSEQ multiplex PCR, while TCRdb's copy carries only in-frame clones and drops some. The repertoire holds about 15,000 clones, with just under 75% as singletons. The sequencing sample was made of left ventricle heart tissue obtained at autopsy. All receptors come from a man between 18 and 35 years old with fulminant myocarditis from multisystem inflammatory syndrome in adults (MIS-A) after COVID-19. Each CDR3 is given with its conserved first and last residue. The D gene is left open where the match is weak. Clone size, where shown, is once, few, many, or a class for clones that have expanded.

d_call,j_call,clone_size,v_call,cdr3_aa,cdr3_nt
-,TRBJ2-1,-,TRBV7-3,CASSLGRAEQFF,TGTGCCAGCAGCTTAGGTAGGGCTGAGCAGTTCTTC
-,TRBJ2-2,-,TRBV28,CASSQMTENTGELFF,TGTGCCAGCAGTCAGATGACGGAGAACACCGGGGAGCTGTTTTTT
TRBD2,TRBJ2-2,-,TRBV9,CASSVSSGLNTGELFF,TGTGCCAGCAGCGTGAGTAGCGGGTTGAACACCGGGGAGCTGTTTTTT
-,TRBJ1-1,-,TRBV7-6,CASSLEENTEAFF,TGTGCCAGCAGCTTAGAAGAGAACACTGAAGCTTTCTTT
-,TRBJ1-1,-,TRBV5-5,CASSLGFRAATEAFF,TGTGCCAGCAGCTTGGGCTTCAGGGCCGCCACTGAAGCTTTCTTT
-,TRBJ2-3,-,TRBV11-2,CASSLDPPGLGTQYF,TGTGCCAGCAGCTTAGATCCCCCAGGGTTGGGGACGCAGTATTTT
-,TRBJ2-3,-,TRBV7-2,CASGPYGARKDTQYF,TGTGCCAGCGGGCCTTATGGGGCCCGAAAGGATACGCAGTATTTT
-,TRBJ2-3,hyperexpanded,TRBV6-5,CASSYSSGFTDTQYF,TGTGCCAGCAGTTACTCCAGCGGATTTACAGATACGCAGTATTTT
-,TRBJ2-7,-,TRBV6-5,CASRRSITEQYF,TGTGCCAGCAGACGTTCTATAACCGAGCAGTACTTC
TRBD1,TRBJ2-7,-,TRBV4-1,CASSSTGQGLGEQYF,TGCGCCAGCAGTAGTACGGGACAGGGGTTGGGGGAGCAGTACTTC
-,TRBJ1-6,-,TRBV30,CAWSEKVASGSPLHF,TGTGCCTGGAGTGAGAAGGTGGCTTCAGGTTCACCCCTCCACTTT
-,TRBJ1-3,-,TRBV2,CARQGRATGYSGNTIYF,TGTGCCAGACAAGGCAGGGCAACCGGTTACTCTGGAAACACCATATATTTT
TRBD2,TRBJ2-1,once,TRBV5-1,CASSLEGAGGLDEQFF,TGCGCCAGCAGCTTGGAGGGAGCGGGAGGGCTCGATGAGCAGTTCTTC
TRBD1,TRBJ2-7,-,TRBV27,CASSLQGFGGYEQYF,TGTGCCAGCAGCCTACAGGGGTTTGGTGGATACGAGCAGTACTTC
-,TRBJ2-1,-,TRBV2,CASSEPPRSVNEQFF,TGTGCCAGCAGTGAACCCCCCCGCAGCGTCAATGAGCAGTTCTTC
TRBD1,TRBJ2-3,-,TRBV28,CASSSTGSFTDTQYF,TGTGCCAGCAGTTCGACAGGGTCCTTCACAGATACGCAGTATTTT
-,TRBJ1-4,once,TRBV7-3,CASSSSPSAKLFF,TGTGCCAGCAGCTCATCCCCCTCGGCCAAACTGTTTTTT
-,TRBJ1-4,-,TRBV4-3,CASSQEKAEKLFF,TGCGCCAGCAGCCAGGAGAAAGCGGAAAAACTGTTTTTT
TRBD2,TRBJ2-2,-,TRBV4-1,CASSPRTRANTGELFF,TGCGCCAGCAGCCCAAGGACTAGGGCGAACACCGGGGAGCTGTTTTTT
-,TRBJ1-2,-,TRBV7-8,CASSLLVWASSANYGYTF,TGTGCCAGCAGCTTACTCGTATGGGCATCATCAGCTAACTATGGCTACACCTTC
-,TRBJ1-3,once,TRBV9,CASSVGRPTGNTIYF,TGTGCCAGCAGCGTAGGGCGCCCCACGGGAAACACCATATATTTT
-,TRBJ2-7,-,TRBV30,CAWSATGPGEQYF,TGTGCCTGGAGTGCCACAGGGCCGGGCGAGCAGTACTTC
-,TRBJ2-2,-,TRBV5-1,CASRSGTNTGELFF,TGCGCCAGCAGATCGGGGACAAACACCGGGGAGCTGTTTTTT
-,TRBJ2-1,once,TRBV7-2,CASSLVHGTEQFF,TGTGCCAGCAGCTTAGTTCACGGAACCGAGCAGTTCTTC
TRBD1,TRBJ2-3,once,TRBV24-1,CATSDPDRVFTDTQYF,TGTGCCACCAGTGACCCCGACAGGGTTTTCACAGATACGCAGTATTTT
-,TRBJ1-5,few,TRBV7-2,CASSFLNQPQHF,TGTGCCAGCAGCTTTCTGAATCAGCCCCAGCATTTT
-,TRBJ1-2,few,TRBV10-2,CASSAGGLYGYTF,TGCGCCAGCAGTGCGGGGGGTCTCTATGGCTACACCTTC
TRBD2,TRBJ2-1,-,TRBV4-2,CASSPRTSGGKEQFF,TGTGCCAGCAGCCCCCGGACTAGCGGGGGGAAGGAGCAGTTCTTC
-,TRBJ1-1,once,TRBV21-1,CASSPPGNTEAFF,TGTGCCAGCAGCCCCCCCGGGAACACTGAAGCTTTCTTT
-,TRBJ2-3,-,TRBV4-1,CASSQGRGNTDTQYF,TGCGCCAGCAGCCAAGGAAGGGGTAACACAGATACGCAGTATTTT
-,TRBJ1-2,-,TRBV6-2/TRBV6-3,CASSVGRNYGYTF,TGTGCCAGCAGTGTGGGACGAAACTATGGCTACACCTTC
-,TRBJ2-6,once,TRBV3-1/TRBV3-2,CASTLKGANVLTF,TGTGCCAGCACCCTGAAAGGGGCCAACGTCCTGACTTTC
-,TRBJ1-5,-,TRBV5-1,CASSLLQLRGQPQHF,TGCGCCAGCAGCTTGCTACAGCTTCGGGGGCAGCCCCAGCATTTT
-,TRBJ2-3,-,TRBV9,CASSESPSGSTDTQYF,TGTGCCAGCAGCGAGTCGCCGAGCGGGAGCACAGATACGCAGTATTTT
TRBD1,TRBJ1-2,once,TRBV6-5,CASSYLGQGYGYTF,TGTGCCAGCAGTTACCTCGGACAGGGTTATGGCTACACCTTC
TRBD2,TRBJ2-1,-,TRBV9,CASNRQGAGGDYNEQFF,TGTGCCAGCAACCGACAGGGAGCGGGGGGGGACTACAATGAGCAGTTCTTC
TRBD2,TRBJ2-1,-,TRBV3-1/TRBV3-2,CASTTGTSGGSYNEQFF,TGTGCCAGCACTACCGGGACTAGCGGAGGCTCCTACAATGAGCAGTTCTTC
TRBD2,TRBJ2-5,-,TRBV11-2,CASSQGLAAKETQYF,TGTGCCAGCAGCCAGGGACTAGCGGCAAAAGAGACCCAGTACTTC
TRBD1,TRBJ1-3,-,TRBV7-9,CASSFQGDGNTIYF,TGTGCCAGCAGCTTTCAGGGGGATGGAAACACCATATATTTT
-,TRBJ1-2,few,TRBV19,CASNGDIGENRYTF,TGTGCCAGTAATGGGGACATCGGCGAGAATCGCTACACCTTC
TRBD2,TRBJ2-2,-,TRBV28,CASEISGGRSTGELFF,TGTGCCAGCGAAATATCGGGGGGGCGAAGCACCGGGGAGCTGTTTTTT
-,TRBJ1-2,-,TRBV9,CASYSTITGPSHGYTF,TGTGCCAGCTATAGCACAATAACAGGGCCAAGCCATGGCTACACCTTC
-,TRBJ1-5,-,TRBV5-1,CASSLGLNNQPQHF,TGCGCCAGCAGCTTGGGCCTCAACAATCAGCCCCAGCATTTT
TRBD1,TRBJ2-5,-,TRBV7-2,CASSLGQGARETQYF,TGTGCCAGCAGCTTAGGACAGGGGGCGAGGGAGACCCAGTACTTC
-,TRBJ2-1,-,TRBV5-1,CASSLQGPLSPREQFF,TGCGCCAGCAGCCTGCAGGGCCCCCTATCGCCGAGGGAGCAGTTCTTC
-,TRBJ2-1,-,TRBV9,CASSVSVNEQFF,TGTGCCAGCAGCGTCTCCGTCAATGAGCAGTTCTTC
-,TRBJ2-2,few,TRBV24-1,CATSGAGSTGELFF,TGTGCCACCAGTGGAGCAGGGAGCACCGGGGAGCTGTTTTTT
-,TRBJ1-2,-,TRBV28,CASSPEEAWAIYGYTF,TGTGCCAGCAGCCCGGAGGAAGCGTGGGCAATCTATGGCTACACCTTC
-,TRBJ1-5,-,TRBV6-5,CASRIDSNQPQHF,TGTGCCAGCAGGATAGACAGCAATCAGCCCCAGCATTTT